The 21 T cell receptor beta chains below all came from one sample that was sequenced in a study of T cell repertoires in cytomegalovirus infection. Via MiXCR, TCRdb re-called the reads, giving one row per CDR3 protein. The table has about 740,000 distinct CDR3 sequences, roughly a third seen once; the top ten hold under 3%. The sample consisted of PBMCs. The receptors were gathered from a human donor in good health (CMV status not recorded). Some clones in this sample may be carry-over from other donors' samples.

The DNA of the CDR3 is TGTGCCAGCGGAAACAGCAGGGAAAACACTGAAGCTTTCTTT. Its translation: CASGNSRENTEAFF. The J gene is TRBJ1-1, the V gene TRBV12-3 or TRBV12-4; D possibly corresponds to TRBD1 (5 bases). Trimming shortened V by 8 bases and J by 2 bases, and 15 bases separated the two germline ends. The CDR3 consists of 14 residues.

The rearrangement joins TRBV15 to TRBJ2-7; 7 bases match TRBD2. This CDR3 spans 15 amino acids. V was pared by 3 bases and J by 0 bases, with 5 bases of the junction left unmatched. The V gene's germline CDR1 is LNHNV and CDR2 YYDKDF (reference sequence). The CDR3 reads CATSSDLAVSYEQYF. CDR3 coding DNA: TGTGCCACCAGCAGCGATCTAGCGGTCTCCTACGAGCAGTACTTC.

This clonotype was counted a single time. The V and J genes are TRBV10-3 and TRBJ2-3; no reliable D call. Looked up from germline, CDR1 is ENHRY and CDR2 is SYGVKD. The CDR3 contains 14 residues. V dropped 2 bases and J dropped 6 bases, with 12 bases sitting between them. DNA for the CDR3: TGTGCCATCAGTGAGGTTAGTCCCCAGGATACGCAGTATTTT. Its translation: CAISEVSPQDTQYF.

The rearrangement links TRBV23-1 to TRBJ1-5; D unresolved. TRBV23-1 falls under the ORF class, with uncertain function. Deletions cut 0 bases from V and 0 bases from J, with 9 bases between. There are 16 residues in the CDR3. DNA for the CDR3: TGCGCCAGCAGTCAATCAGGCCAGGATAGCAATCAGCCCCAGCATTTT. It yields the protein CASSQSGQDSNQPQHF.

Concerning this clonotype: At one end, the junction sequence differs from germline, possibly due to a read error. The gene calls are TRBV19 and TRBJ2-2, with a tentative D call TRBD2 (5 bases). Germline CDR1 LNHDA, CDR2 SQIVND (reference sequence). The CDR3 totals 14 residues. The CDR3 region is CTSSRGSNTGELFF. DNA for the CDR3: TGTACCAGCTCACGGGGAAGCAACACCGGGGAGCTGTTTTTT. The full variable domain, its missing parts supplied by reference TRBV19 and TRBJ2-2, is DGGITQSPKYLFRKEGQNVTLSCEQNLNHDAMYWYRQDPGQGLRLIYYSQIVNDFQKGDIAEGYSVSREKKESFPLTVTSAQKNPTAFYLCTSSRGSNTGELFFGEGSRLTVL.

The sample holds many counts of this clonotype. The chain uses TRBV7-9 and TRBJ1-1, with D perhaps matching TRBD1 (6 bases). The length of the CDR3 is 15 residues. Trimming removed 5 bases from V and 7 bases from J, with 20 bases in between. CDR1 is SEHNR and CDR2 is FQNEAQ in the germline V gene (reference sequence). The DNA of the CDR3 is TGTGCCAGCAGCCTTAAGGACAGCCGAAAAATTGAAGCTTTCTTT. Its protein is CASSLKDSRKIEAFF.

The chain combines TRBV29-1 with TRBJ2-3; D remains ambiguous. The CDR3 spans 14 residues. Trimming left V 7 bases short and J 4 bases short, with 18 bases between. Germline values: CDR1 SQVTM, CDR2 ANQGSEA. CDR3 residues: CSAHGGRSADTQYF. In nucleotides, the CDR3 is TGCAGCGCCCATGGCGGCAGGTCGGCAGATACGCAGTATTTT.

The table lists this clonotype with many counts. V and J are TRBV6-5 and TRBJ2-2; no firm D call. Germline loops: CDR1 MNHEY, CDR2 SVGAGI. The CDR3 contains 12 residues. V gave up 6 bases and J gave up 1 base, with 3 bases separating them. CDR3 sequence: CASSRNTGELFF. The CDR3 bases are TGTGCCAGCAGCCGGAACACCGGGGAGCTGTTTTTT.

With regard to this clonotype: This CDR3 is missing its conserved last phenylalanine or tryptophan, likely due to a read error. V is TRBV6-1 and J is TRBJ2-7; D may correspond to TRBD1 or TRBD2 (5 bases each). The CDR3 length is 12 residues. Trimming pared 9 bases from V and 3 bases from J, leaving 12 bases between. The germline V gene encodes CDR1 MNHNS and CDR2 SASEGT. For the CDR3, the DNA is TGTGCCAGGGGACCGCCTGGCTACGAGCAGTACTTA. Translating gives CARGPPGYEQYL.

This clonotype was detected only a few times. This rearrangement joins TRBV11-2 to TRBJ2-1; TRBD2 agrees at 12 bases. V was clipped by 6 bases and J by 0 bases; unmatched bases: 6. In germline, CDR1 is SGHAT, CDR2 FQNNGV. The CDR3 contains 17 residues. The CDR3 region has the DNA TGTGCCAGCAGGGACGGACTAGCGGGATTCTCCTACAATGAGCAGTTCTTC. Amino acid sequence: CASRDGLAGFSYNEQFF.

V is TRBV6-4 and J is TRBJ2-1; 10 positions match TRBD1. The germline CDR1 and CDR2 sequences are MRHNA and SNTAGT. This CDR3 is built from 14 residues. V lost 6 bases and J lost 7; bases outside the gene matches: 6. The CDR3 DNA is TGTGCCAGCAGCCGACAGGGGGCGGCGAATGAGCAGTTCTTC. Residues: CASSRQGAANEQFF.

There are a few counts of this clonotype. The chain is built from TRBV7-8 and TRBJ1-5; the D is unclear. Germline CDR1 SGHVS, CDR2 FQNEAQ. Trimming left V 1 base short and J 0 bases short, with 13 bases between. The CDR3 is made up of 17 amino acids. CDR3 sequence reads: CASSLEATTHSNQPQHF. CDR3 DNA sequence: TGTGCCAGCAGCTTAGAGGCTACAACCCATAGCAATCAGCCCCAGCATTTT.

This clonotype showed up just a few times. The chain links TRBV7-9 to TRBJ2-7, with 8 bases matching TRBD2. CDR1 is SEHNR, CDR2 FQNEAQ, per germline (reference sequence). After removal of 5 bases from V and 1 base from J, the junction contained 10 bases not matched to a gene. This CDR3 contains 16 residues. The CDR3 DNA reads TGTGCCAGCAGCCCCGCCACTAGCGGTGAATCCTACGAGCAGTACTTC. This gives the protein CASSPATSGESYEQYF.

The V call is TRBV12-5, the J call TRBJ2-1; perhaps TRBD1 as D (6 bases). From germline, CDR1 is LGHNT and CDR2 FRNRAP. The CDR3 length is 12 residues. Trimming pared 6 bases from V and 7 bases from J, leaving 10 bases between. The CDR3 bases are TGTGCTAGTGGGATAGGGGGAAATGAGCAGTTCTTC. It yields the protein CASGIGGNEQFF.

As to this clonotype: A much larger clone differs by one base, so this may be a read error. The gene calls are TRBV12-3 or TRBV12-4 and TRBJ2-1; 8 positions match TRBD2. This CDR3 has 14 amino acids. The V and J ends lost 7 bases and 9 bases, in that order; junction bases with no gene match: 11. CDR3 sequence: CASTTSGALVEQFF. DNA of the CDR3: TGTGCCAGCACCACTAGCGGCGCCCTGGTTGAGCAGTTCTTC.

The chain couples TRBV18 to TRBJ1-2; no definite D call. Germline V gives CDR1 KGHSH, CDR2 LQKENI. CDR3 length: 14 amino acids. V lost 0 bases and J lost 4, with 9 bases in between. DNA for the CDR3: TGTGCCAGCTCACCACCGACGGATGTCTATGGCTACACCTTC. Translation gives CASSPPTDVYGYTF.

In this sample, this clonotype turned up a few times. The chain has TRBV28 and TRBJ2-1; 9 nucleotides line up with TRBD2. The V segment lost 7 bases and the J segment 0 bases; nucleotides outside the gene matches: 4. Germline lookup yields CDR1 MDHEN and CDR2 SYDVKM. The length of the CDR3 is 15 residues. The CDR3 loop is CASNLSGSSYNEQFF. CDR3 sequence (DNA): TGTGCCAGCAACCTTAGCGGGAGCTCCTACAATGAGCAGTTCTTC.

This chain joins TRBV3-1 and TRBJ1-5, with D possibly TRBD1 on 6 matching bases. Germline V lookup: CDR1 LGHDT, CDR2 YNNKEL (reference sequence). The CDR3 has 17 amino acids. Trimming pared 0 bases from V and 4 bases from J, leaving 16 bases between. CDR3 protein: CASSQEGQRVWNQPQHF. For the CDR3, the DNA is TGTGCCAGCAGCCAAGAGGGACAACGGGTTTGGAATCAGCCCCAGCATTTT.

This clonotype was picked up a small number of times. This rearrangement joins TRBV15 to TRBJ2-7; D is tentatively TRBD1 or TRBD2 (5 bases each). Germline values: CDR1 LNHNV, CDR2 YYDKDF (reference sequence). The CDR3 has 14 residues. V lost 0 bases and J 3 bases, leaving 9 bases between the germline ends. Written as DNA, the CDR3 is TGTGCCACCAGCAGAGACAGGGAGATCTACGAGCAGTACTTC. Protein sequence: CATSRDREIYEQYF.

This clonotype showed up just once. V is TRBV20-1 and J is TRBJ2-7; D possibly corresponds to TRBD1 (7 bases). The length of the CDR3 is 16 residues. Germline CDR1 reads DFQATT; CDR2 reads SNEGSKA (reference sequence). V was shortened by 2 bases and J by 4 bases, with 21 bases between the two germline ends. For the CDR3, the DNA is TGCAGTGCTAGACGGCAGGGGGGAGCGGACATTTACGAGCAGTACTTC. It translates to CSARRQGGADIYEQYF.

The V call is TRBV6-1, the J call TRBJ1-1; 7 bases map to TRBD1. The CDR3 contains 14 residues. The germline CDR1 and CDR2 sequences are MNHNS and SASEGT. The V segment lost 2 bases and the J segment 1 base; nucleotides outside the gene matches: 1. In DNA form, the CDR3 reads TGTGCCAGCAGTGAAACAGGGGCGAACACTGAAGCTTTCTTT. It encodes CASSETGANTEAFF.